Each of the 31 T cell receptor beta chains below was sequenced from the same sample in a study of T cells after yellow fever vaccination. Via MiXCR, TCRdb re-called the 5' RACE reads, giving one row per CDR3 protein. The sample contains approximately 300,000 distinct CDR3 sequences, around 6.8% of which appear only once. The source material was PBMCs, sampled around 45 days after the first yellow fever vaccination. The receptors shown here come from a man between 18 and 35 years old who received the YFV17D yellow fever vaccine.

The rearrangement links TRBV20-1 to TRBJ2-7, with D possibly called TRBD1 or TRBD2 (5 bases each). The CDR3 covers 15 residues. Per the germline V gene, CDR1 is DFQATT and CDR2 is SNEGSKA (reference sequence). V was shortened by 4 bases and J by 3 bases, with 19 bases between the two germline ends. CDR3 in amino acids: CSATSRERFGYEQYF. The CDR3 DNA reads TGCAGTGCTACGAGCAGGGAGAGGTTTGGCTACGAGCAGTACTTC.

The chain is built from TRBV9 and TRBJ2-3; a possible D gene is TRBD2 (7 bases). The CDR3 consists of 12 residues. Germline-derived CDR1 and CDR2 are SGDLS and YYNGEE. V was shortened by 6 bases and J by 11 bases, with 16 bases between the two germline ends. DNA for the CDR3: TGTGCCAGCAACCGGAGGGGGGGACAGCAGTATTTT. Amino acids: CASNRRGGQQYF. The full variable domain, with the rest looked up from reference TRBV9 and TRBJ2-3, is DSGVTQTPKHLITATGQRVTLRCSPRSGDLSVYWYQQSLDQGLQFLIQYYNGEERAKGNILERFSAQQFPDLHSELNLSSLELGDSALYFCASNRRGGQQYFGPGTRLTVL.

This clonotype was counted ten times or more. The chain employs TRBV7-2 and TRBJ2-7, with TRBD1 as a possible D gene (6 bases). V was clipped by 2 bases and J by 2 bases, with 19 bases between them. CDR1 SGHTA and CDR2 FQGNSA come from the germline V gene. This CDR3 region has 17 residues. CDR3 region: CASSLPQTGPTTYEQYF. CDR3 bases: TGTGCCAGCAGCTTACCGCAAACAGGGCCGACCACCTACGAGCAGTACTTC. Supplemented by reference TRBV7-2 and TRBJ2-7, the full variable domain reads GAGVSQSPSNKVTEKGKDVELRCDPISGHTALYWYRQSLGQGLEFLIYFQGNSAPDKSGLPSDRFSAERTGGSVSTLTIQRTQQEDSAVYLCASSLPQTGPTTYEQYFGPGTRLTVT.

This clonotype was counted a few times. The J gene is TRBJ2-6, the V gene TRBV6-1; TRBD1 or TRBD2 may be the D gene (5 bases each). Germline CDR1 and CDR2: MNHNS and SASEGT. Trimming left V 5 bases short and J 0 bases short, with 14 bases between. The CDR3 totals 17 residues. In nucleotides, the CDR3 is TGTGCCAGCAGTCGGGGCAGGGATAGCTCTGGGGCCAACGTCCTGACTTTC. It is translated as CASSRGRDSSGANVLTF.

This clonotype was seen more than once but under ten times. V gene TRBV25-1 combines with J gene TRBJ1-1; D is possibly TRBD1 (5 bases). Trimming shortened V by 8 bases and J by 5 bases, and 21 bases separated the two germline ends. CDR1 and CDR2 from the germline V gene are MGHDK and SYGVNS. The CDR3 runs 15 residues. The CDR3 here is CASQREGAGGTEAFF. The CDR3 region has the DNA TGTGCCAGCCAGAGAGAAGGGGCCGGGGGGACTGAAGCTTTCTTT.

The table lists this clonotype with many counts. The chain employs TRBV5-1 and TRBJ2-1; the D gene is possibly TRBD1 (5 bases). Deletions cut 1 base from V and 4 bases from J, with 9 bases between. Per the germline V gene, CDR1 is SGHRS and CDR2 is YFSETQ. The CDR3 loop spans 14 amino acids. The CDR3 DNA is TGCGCCAGCAGCTTGTTACAGGCGTACAATGAGCAGTTCTTC. It yields the protein CASSLLQAYNEQFF.

This clonotype was recorded at least ten times. This rearrangement joins TRBV7-2 to TRBJ1-5; the match to TRBD1 covers 7 bases. Looked up from germline, CDR1 is SGHTA and CDR2 is FQGNSA. V trimming: 6 bases; J trimming: 7 bases; junction bases outside the gene matches: 9. The CDR3 is made up of 14 amino acids. The CDR3: CASSHDRAGQPQHF. As DNA, the CDR3 is TGTGCCAGCAGTCACGACAGGGCCGGGCAGCCCCAGCATTTT.

V and J are TRBV7-2 and TRBJ1-1; a weak D match, TRBD1 (5 bases). The V and J ends lost 4 bases and 1 base respectively, with 19 bases between them. The V gene's germline CDR1 is SGHTA and CDR2 FQGNSA. This CDR3 contains 17 residues. CDR3 sequence (DNA): TGTGCCAGCAGCTCCGAGTTAGTGGATGGGGCGAACACTGAAGCTTTCTTT. Protein product: CASSSELVDGANTEAFF.

This clonotype showed up many times. CDR3 bases: TGTGCCAGCAGCCCGGGACAGGGACGTGAAAAACTGTTTTTT. Translating gives CASSPGQGREKLFF. This chain joins TRBV9 and TRBJ1-4; TRBD1 matches at 9 bases. Per germline, CDR1 SGDLS and CDR2 YYNGEE. Trimming removed 4 bases from V and 7 bases from J; junction bases left unmatched: 5. The CDR3 consists of 14 residues.

The chain links TRBV12-3 or TRBV12-4 to TRBJ1-5, with a weak D call TRBD1 (5 bases). V was clipped by 5 bases and J by 6 bases, with 14 bases between them. The CDR3 extends over 14 amino acids. CDR3 region: CASSNGAGLQPQHF. As DNA, the CDR3 is TGTGCCAGCAGTAACGGGGCAGGGCTTCAGCCCCAGCATTTT.

Details on this clonotype: At one end the junction does not follow the germline gene, possibly because of a read error. The chain links TRBV9 to TRBJ2-5; 8 bases map to TRBD2. The germline V gene has CDR1 SGDLS and CDR2 YYNGEE. CDR3 size: 15 residues. CDR3 in amino acids: CAGSVSPGLAETQYF. DNA of the CDR3: TGTGCCGGCAGCGTGAGCCCAGGACTAGCAGAGACCCAGTACTTC.

V is TRBV7-3 and J is TRBJ2-3, with 8 nucleotides matching TRBD2. V lost 4 bases, J lost 3 bases, and 3 bases stayed unmatched. This CDR3 is 14 amino acids long. Germline V gene data show CDR1 as SGHTA and CDR2 as FQGTGA. The DNA of the CDR3 is TGTGCCAGCAGCTCCGGACTAGCAACAGATACGCAGTATTTT. As protein: CASSSGLATDTQYF.

This sequence joins TRBV5-6 and TRBJ1-2; no definite D call. V lost 0 bases and J lost 6, with 9 bases in between. Germline CDR1 reads SGHDT; CDR2 reads YYEEEE. The CDR3 sequence is 13 residues long. CDR3 in DNA: TGTGCCAGCAGCTTGGCTGGGTTTGATGGCTACACCTTC. This translates into CASSLAGFDGYTF.

The chain joins TRBV5-1 to TRBJ2-6; 7 positions agree with TRBD1. This CDR3 has 16 amino acids. Germline CDR1 and CDR2: SGHRS and YFSETQ. J lost 4 bases, V lost 4 bases, and 8 bases had no gene match. The CDR3 DNA reads as TGCGCCAGCAGCCCAATGACAGGGTCCGGGGCCAACGTCCTGACTTTC. Protein: CASSPMTGSGANVLTF.

Ten or more counts support this clonotype. The genes are TRBV7-2 and TRBJ2-7; TRBD2 is a possible D gene (5 bases). Germline V gene lookup returns CDR1 SGHTA and CDR2 FQGNSA. V was clipped by 7 bases and J by 1 base, with 11 bases between them. The CDR3 has 13 residues. The CDR3 DNA reads TGTGCCAGCACCACGGGGTTGTCCTACGAGCAGTACTTC. Translating it yields CASTTGLSYEQYF.

This clonotype appeared a few times. The V and J genes are TRBV6-5 and TRBJ1-5; maybe TRBD1 (5 bases). The CDR3 loop spans 15 amino acids. Germline-derived CDR1 and CDR2 are MNHEY and SVGAGI. Trimming took 0 bases from V and 3 from J, leaving 9 bases between them. CDR3 in amino acids: CASSYSAGFNQPQHF. The CDR3 DNA is TGTGCCAGCAGTTACTCCGCAGGGTTCAATCAGCCCCAGCATTTT.

This clonotype has a handful of counts. The rearrangement links TRBV7-9 to TRBJ2-7, with D perhaps given as TRBD1 or TRBD2 (6 bases each). V lost 6 bases to trimming and J lost 4 bases, with 16 bases between them. Looked up from germline, CDR1 is SEHNR and CDR2 is FQNEAQ (reference sequence). The CDR3 totals 14 residues. The CDR3 protein is CASSPRGAQYEQYV. In nucleotides, the CDR3 is TGTGCCAGCAGTCCGAGGGGGGCCCAATACGAGCAGTACGTC.

This CDR3 reads CATSIDSATNEKLFF. CDR3 in DNA: TGTGCCACCAGCATAGACAGTGCAACTAATGAAAAACTGTTTTTT. The chain combines TRBV15 with TRBJ1-4, with a possible D match to TRBD1 (5 bases). This CDR3 has 15 residues. CDR1 and CDR2 from the germline V gene are LNHNV and YYDKDF (reference sequence). The germline V and J ends were trimmed by 4 bases and 0 bases, with 9 bases remaining between them.

This clonotype has at least ten counts. The rearrangement links TRBV10-3 to TRBJ1-6; 8 nucleotides agree with TRBD1. Germline V gene data show CDR1 as ENHRY and CDR2 as SYGVKD. The CDR3 extends over 15 amino acids. The V gene end was trimmed by 6 bases and the J gene end by 7 bases; junction bases not matched to a gene: 8. CDR3 sequence reads: CAISREDRDNSPLHF. CDR3 DNA: TGTGCCATCAGCCGAGAGGACAGGGACAATTCACCCCTCCACTTT.

The rearrangement links TRBV4-1 to TRBJ2-1; D is undetermined. Deletions cut 4 bases from V and 5 bases from J, with 15 bases between. CDR1 MGHRA and CDR2 YSYEKL come from the germline V gene. There are 15 residues in the CDR3. CDR3 DNA: TGCGCCAGCAGCCCCCAACCCTGGGCTGACAATGAGCAGTTCTTC. Translated, it gives CASSPQPWADNEQFF.

This clonotype was seen a handful of times. This rearrangement joins TRBV5-1 to TRBJ1-4; D perhaps matches TRBD1 (5 bases). V lost 4 bases and J 0 bases, leaving 13 bases between the germline ends. The CDR3 length is 16 residues. Germline CDR1 SGHRS, CDR2 YFSETQ. Here the CDR3 DNA reads TGCGCCAGCAGCGCAGGGACCCGGACAACTAATGAAAAACTGTTTTTT. It encodes CASSAGTRTTNEKLFF.

This clonotype was counted only a few times. The genes are TRBV5-1 and TRBJ1-1; maybe TRBD1 (6 bases). Germline assignment: CDR1 SGHRS and CDR2 YFSETQ. CDR3 length equals 13 residues. Trimming shortened V by 1 base and J by 7 bases, and 11 bases separated the two germline ends. This CDR3 reads CASSLTGWGEAFF. The DNA for the CDR3 is TGCGCCAGCAGCTTGACAGGGTGGGGTGAAGCTTTCTTT.

This chain connects TRBV7-6 to TRBJ2-1; 11 bases line up with TRBD1. The CDR3 has 18 residues. Germline assignment: CDR1 SGHVS and CDR2 FNYEAQ. Losses at the gene ends were 1 base for V and 5 bases for J; bases not matched to a gene: 10. This chain's CDR3 is CASSLVYVGTGGHNEQFF. The CDR3 bases are TGTGCCAGCAGCTTAGTATATGTAGGGACAGGGGGTCACAATGAGCAGTTCTTC.

This clonotype occurred many times. The chain joins TRBV20-1 to TRBJ2-3; unclear D gene. Germline V lookup: CDR1 DFQATT, CDR2 SNEGSKA (reference sequence). The CDR3 length is 15 residues. Trimming took off 0 bases at V and 1 base at J, with 11 bases between the two ends. The CDR3 DNA sequence: TGCAGTGCTAGAGATCGTCCTCGGGGCACAGATACGCAGTATTTT. Its translation: CSARDRPRGTDTQYF.

This chain joins TRBV6-5 and TRBJ1-6, with 7 bases identical to TRBD1. Germline V gene lookup returns CDR1 MNHEY and CDR2 SVGAGI. This CDR3 contains 15 residues. V was clipped by 3 bases and J by 6 bases; unmatched bases: 5. The CDR3 nucleotides read TGTGCCAGCAGTTATACAACAGGGGTTAATTCACCCCTCCACTTT. Its translation is CASSYTTGVNSPLHF.

V is TRBV5-1 and J is TRBJ2-3, with TRBD1 matching 7 bases. CDR1 and CDR2 (germline): SGHRS, YFSETQ. The CDR3 sequence is 13 residues long. The ends lost 4 bases at V and 4 bases at J; junction bases unmatched: 3. The CDR3 sequence is CASSTGQSDTQYF. The CDR3 coding sequence is TGCGCCAGCAGCACGGGACAGTCAGATACGCAGTATTTT.

The chain couples TRBV7-2 to TRBJ1-2; D possibly corresponds to TRBD1 (5 bases). V lost 1 base, J lost 6 bases, and 12 bases lay in between. Germline assignment: CDR1 SGHTA and CDR2 FQGNSA. This CDR3 contains 14 residues. CDR3 nucleotide sequence: TGTGCCAGCAGCTTAGGGGGGTATCGTAATGGCTACACCTTC. Translating it yields CASSLGGYRNGYTF. Looking up the rest from reference TRBV7-2 and TRBJ1-2 gives the full variable domain: GAGVSQSPSNKVTEKGKDVELRCDPISGHTALYWYRQSLGQGLEFLIYFQGNSAPDKSGLPSDRFSAERTGGSVSTLTIQRTQQEDSAVYLCASSLGGYRNGYTFGSGTRLTVV.

The genes are TRBV5-6 and TRBJ2-4; D perhaps matches TRBD2 (6 bases). V lost 2 bases to trimming and J lost 1 base, with 13 bases between them. From germline, CDR1 is SGHDT and CDR2 YYEEEE. This CDR3 is 16 amino acids long. The CDR3 loop reads CASSFWYRGAKNIQYF. CDR3 in DNA: TGTGCCAGCAGCTTTTGGTATCGGGGGGCCAAAAACATTCAGTACTTC.

This clonotype was found a few times. The V gene is TRBV7-9, the J gene TRBJ2-1, with 11 bases identical to TRBD2. The CDR3 contains 15 residues. CDR1 is SEHNR and CDR2 is FQNEAQ in the germline V gene (reference sequence). The junction had 11 bases not matched to a gene; V was cut back by 6 bases and J by 10 bases. In DNA form, the CDR3 reads TGTGCCAGCAGTTCCGGGACTAGCGGCCTCATGGAGCAGTTCTTC. Amino acid sequence: CASSSGTSGLMEQFF.

This clonotype was seen only a few times. CDR3 region: CASSTEGQAILHF. The CDR3 nucleotides are TGTGCCAGCAGCACTGAGGGACAGGCCATCCTCCACTTT. V and J are TRBV6-1 and TRBJ1-6, with 8 bases matching TRBD1. Germline assignment: CDR1 MNHNS and CDR2 SASEGT. The ends lost 6 bases at V and 15 bases at J; junction bases unmatched: 10. CDR3 length equals 13 residues.

The chain combines TRBV20-1 with TRBJ2-1; D call uncertain. Trimming pared 3 bases from V and 8 bases from J, leaving 14 bases between. The CDR3 is made up of 13 amino acids. Germline CDR1 DFQATT, CDR2 SNEGSKA (reference sequence). Here the CDR3 reads CSASGPSAYEQFF. The DNA of the CDR3 is TGCAGTGCTAGTGGGCCGTCCGCCTATGAGCAGTTCTTC.